This T cell receptor (beta chain) derives from a study of cytomegalovirus exposure and HLA in healthy donors. The V gene's germline CDR1 is SGHTA and CDR2 FQGNSA. V gave up 3 bases and J gave up 4 bases; unmatched junction bases: 8. The CDR3 runs 16 residues. Details on this clone: What it binds is unknown.

Method: immunoSEQ multiplex PCR; TCRdb's copy keeps in-frame clones and lacks some. This sample yields 130,000 or so clones, of which about 90% are seen a single time; 1.9% belongs to the top ten. Study results and caveats: Diagnosis of cytomegalovirus status made by the classifier reportedly showed high specificity and sensitivity.

This receptor was identified in a woman under 30 in good health and CMV-seronegative. V gene TRBV7-2 combines with J gene TRBJ2-1; 8 bases agree with TRBD2. The sequenced sample was PBMCs. CDR3 nucleotide sequence: TGTGCCAGCAGCTTCGGGGGGGCAAAAGTATACAATGAGCAGTTCTTC. Translated: CASSFGGAKVYNEQFF.